The T cell receptor (beta chain) described here comes from a study of T cell responses to AZD1222 COVID-19 vaccine. General observations from the study: Within unmutated variant regions lay the reported targets of nearly half of spike-specific TCRs. Most donors were white British and more were female, and clonal diversity was possibly underestimated.

The data were produced by immunoSEQ multiplex PCR, yet TCRdb's version contains in-frame clones alone and is incomplete. The sample holds 110,000 to 150,000 clones, approximately 91% seen once. CDR3 size: 14 residues. From germline, CDR1 is SGHTA and CDR2 FQGTGA. V was cut by 5 bases and J by 6 bases, with 17 bases left in between. Both about-4-week and about-12-week second-dose recipients were combined. As for this clone: The antigen is unknown.

The sequence came from an adult who received the AZD1222 COVID-19 vaccine. The chain carries TRBV7-3 and TRBJ2-7, with D tentatively TRBD1 or TRBD2 (5 bases each). The material was peripheral blood, obtained 28 days after the second AZD1222 dose. The CDR3: CASSRGTPESEQYF. In nucleotides, the CDR3 is TGTGCCAGCAGCCGTGGGACCCCTGAGTCCGAGCAGTACTTC.